This TCR beta chain was retrieved from a study of OX40 agonist ivuxolimab in advanced cancers. The assay was immunoSEQ multiplex PCR, and TCRdb's table has in-frame clones only and misses some. This table holds 80,000 to 95,000 clones, around 90% found once. With 1 base clipped from V and 3 bases from J, the junction kept 3 bases outside the gene matches. CDR1 LGHNA and CDR2 YNFKEQ come from the germline V gene. This CDR3 is built from 16 residues. The sample was CD4+ or CD8+ T cells sorted from blood, taken in a trial of the OX40 agonist ivuxolimab. This chain joins TRBV4-2 and TRBJ2-5; 12 positions match TRBD2. This TCR was recovered from an adult with an advanced solid tumor such as melanoma, head and neck, liver or kidney cancer. The CDR3 is CASSQASGRAKETQYF. The CDR3 DNA reads TGTGCCAGCAGCCAAGCTAGCGGGAGGGCAAAAGAGACCCAGTACTTC.